The following is a T cell receptor (beta chain) sequence with its context. These data belong to a study of blood T cell repertoires in COVID-19. Study information: COVID-19 samples collected from the United States, Italy and Spain covered acute and convalescent phases. Sources were T cells, B-cell-depleted T cells, or PBMCs; the material itself was cDNA or gDNA.

In the original processing: The authors estimated nucleated cell counts from reference gene primer amplification. Method: immunoSEQ multiplex PCR; TCRdb's copy keeps in-frame clones and lacks some. That table is the source of V, J and clone size, and D and trimming were worked out from the DNA. The top ten clones hold 3% to 4.5% of a sample with 350,000 to 450,000 clones, 85% of them seen once. V was clipped by 7 bases and J by 6 bases; unmatched bases: 10. This CDR3 spans 15 amino acids. CDR1 is MGHDK and CDR2 is SYGVNS in the germline V gene. The TCR comes from a woman in her late teens or twenties with acute or convalescent COVID-19. Specimen: peripheral blood. V gene TRBV25-1 combines with J gene TRBJ2-1; TRBD1 matches 9 bases. CDR3 sequence reads: CASTATGQGSNEQFF. CDR3 coding DNA: TGTGCCAGCACCGCTACAGGACAGGGGAGCAATGAGCAGTTCTTC.